This T cell receptor (beta chain) emerged from a study of graft-versus-host responses after intestinal transplantation. At the level of the study: Grafts that recipients had were multivisceral, liver-intestinal, or isolated intestinal transplants. Every one of the recipients received anti-thymocyte globulin induction and afterwards took tacrolimus and steroids for around 3 years. Study findings and constraints: Among circulating GvH clones, peak levels were associated with early post-transplant declines in HvG clones. Among recipient marrow samples, GvH clones were found; some appeared first in ileum or blood.

The CDR3 contains 12 residues. Trimming shortened V by 5 bases and J by 6 bases, and 11 bases separated the two germline ends. The germline V gene has CDR1 SGHTA and CDR2 FQGNSA. Sequencing was performed with immunoSEQ multiplex PCR; in TCRdb, only in-frame clones are kept and a portion is missing. The sample has approximately 90,000 clones, 88% seen once; the top ten hold under 0.3%. About this clone itself: The antigen is undetermined.

The sequence was collected from a human donor who was the organ donor for an intestinal transplant. The starting material was unstimulated CD4+ T cells sorted from spleen or lymph node cells, obtained before transplant. The chain joins TRBV7-2 to TRBJ2-7; D is unclear. CDR3 loop: CASSRPLGEQYF. CDR3 nucleotides: TGTGCCAGCAGCCGACCTCTAGGCGAGCAGTACTTC.